Below, one TCR beta chain is given with its context. As originally analysed: Reference gene primer amplification gave nucleated cell count estimates. Clones were sequenced by immunoSEQ multiplex PCR, and TCRdb holds only the in-frame ones, with some missing. V and J calls plus clone size are reproduced from that table; the DNA served to infer D and trimming. The sample includes fewer than 500,000 clones, around 88% of them seen just once. The sample comes from a study of blood T cell repertoires in COVID-19. In the study overall: The origin of the acute and convalescent COVID-19 samples was the United States, Italy and Spain.

The sample taken for sequencing was peripheral blood. The sequence came from a woman aged 30 to 39 with acute or convalescent COVID-19.

In nucleotides, the CDR3 is TGTGCCAGCAGCTCTTTAGCGGGGGGGCCCCCAGATACGCAGTATTTT. Encoded protein: CASSSLAGGPPDTQYF. The chain employs TRBV5-6 and TRBJ2-3; 11 bases map to TRBD2. V dropped 3 bases and J dropped 4; count of bases not matched to a gene: 7. The CDR3 has 16 amino acids. Germline V lookup: CDR1 SGHDT, CDR2 YYEEEE.